This TCR beta chain was captured by sequencing in a study of blood T cell repertoires in COVID-19. The CDR3 length is 14 residues. Germline V gene data show CDR1 as LGHDT and CDR2 as YNNKEL (reference sequence). The ends were cut back, 4 bases at V and 4 bases at J, with 11 bases in the middle. Data came from immunoSEQ multiplex PCR; TCRdb stores just in-frame clones and leaves some out. The sample has about 210,000 clones, less than 90% seen once. This rearrangement joins TRBV3-1 (or the pseudogene TRBV3-2) to TRBJ2-1; D uncertain. Sequencing was done on a sample of peripheral blood. This clonotype was sampled from a man in his 70s with acute or convalescent COVID-19. The CDR3 bases are TGTGCCAGCAGCCCCAACGCGGAGTACAATGAGCAGTTCTTC. Amino acids: CASSPNAEYNEQFF.